The clone carrying this TCR beta chain has at least ten counts. The data derive from a study of regulatory T cells in long-lasting Graves disease. Construction of TCR beta libraries relied on iRepertoire HTBI primers and on Arm-PCR targeting CDR3 regions. TCRdb re-derived calls from the multiplex PCR reads in MiXCR, one entry per CDR3 protein. The profile covers 350,000 to 500,000 distinct CDR3 sequences, with 20% to 25% appearing a single time and around an eighth taken by the ten largest. As for time point: persistent/refractory GD, antithyroid drugs over 5 years with positive TRAb. The TCR library was made from RNA extracted from PBMCs. Germline CDR1 and CDR2: SQVTM and ANQGSEA. This CDR3 contains 17 residues. V shed 4 bases and J shed 1 base, with 20 bases lying between them.

This receptor was obtained from a female donor with Graves disease. V is TRBV29-1 and J is TRBJ1-5, with D maybe TRBD1 (5 bases). Sequencing was performed on peripheral blood mononuclear cells (PBMCs), taken when the disease was refractory, from a patient treated with antithyroid drugs. Written as DNA, the CDR3 is TGCAGCGTTGGCCCTGGGAGGGCCTCAGGGAGCAATCAGCCCCAGCATTTT. Translated, it gives CSVGPGRASGSNQPQHF.